Below are 12 T cell receptor beta chains sequenced from a single sample in a study of blood T cell repertoires in COVID-19. Data came from immunoSEQ multiplex PCR; TCRdb stores just in-frame clones and leaves some out. The sample carries tens of thousands of clones, around 88% recorded once. The sequencing sample was made of peripheral blood. These receptors were collected from a woman of 80 years or more with active or convalescent COVID-19.

The chain carries TRBV28 and TRBJ1-2, with D perhaps matching TRBD1 (5 bases). V gave up 1 base and J gave up 3 bases, with 12 bases separating them. The germline gives CDR1 MDHEN, CDR2 SYDVKM. CDR3 length equals 15 residues. The CDR3 spells CASSLLWTTDYGYTF. DNA for the CDR3: TGTGCCAGCAGTTTATTATGGACAACAGACTATGGCTACACCTTC.

In DNA, the CDR3 is TGTGCCAGCAGCTTAGCTCGTATCCACGAGCAGTACTTC. This codes for CASSLARIHEQYF. The chain uses TRBV11-3 and TRBJ2-7; D uncertain. V was cut by 1 base and J by 5 bases, with 9 bases left in between. CDR1 is SGHNT and CDR2 is YENEEA in the germline V gene. CDR3 length: 13 amino acids.

The CDR3 coding sequence is TGTGCCAGCAGCTTCATAACGGGGAACCAAGAGACCCAGTACTTC. It yields the protein CASSFITGNQETQYF. V is TRBV13 and J is TRBJ2-5, with TRBD2 as a possible D gene (5 bases). V shed 3 bases and J shed 0 bases, with 11 bases lying between them. This CDR3 contains 15 residues. CDR1 is PRHDT and CDR2 is FYEKMQ in the germline V gene (reference sequence).

The table lists this clone with a few counts. The rearrangement joins TRBV19 to TRBJ1-5; 7 bases are shared with TRBD1. The CDR3 is 15 amino acids. Germline CDR1 is LNHDA and CDR2 is SQIVND (reference sequence). V was clipped by 5 bases and J by 3 bases; unmatched bases: 7. The CDR3 loop is CASSAGTAFNQPQHF. In nucleotides, the CDR3 is TGTGCCAGTAGTGCTGGGACAGCGTTCAATCAGCCCCAGCATTTT.

This chain connects TRBV3-1 (or the pseudogene TRBV3-2) to TRBJ1-1; 7 positions match TRBD1. Germline values: CDR1 LGHDT, CDR2 YNNKEL (reference sequence). The CDR3 runs 16 residues. The ends lost 1 base at V and 5 bases at J; junction bases unmatched: 10. CDR3 amino acids: CASSQAGEGARTEAFF. The CDR3 DNA is TGTGCCAGCAGCCAAGCGGGAGAGGGGGCTCGTACTGAAGCTTTCTTT.

The chain links TRBV6-5 to TRBJ2-7; D might be TRBD1 (5 bases). The CDR3 consists of 15 residues. Looked up from germline, CDR1 is MNHEY and CDR2 is SVGAGI. V was cut by 5 bases and J by 6 bases, with 20 bases left in between. In nucleotides, the CDR3 is TGTGCCAGCAGTCCACCCCAGGTAGGGGCGGCCGAGCAGTACTTC. Residues: CASSPPQVGAAEQYF.

V and J are TRBV7-8 and TRBJ2-3, with D possibly matching TRBD2 (5 bases). V gave up 3 bases and J gave up 2 bases, with 18 bases separating them. The CDR3 has 17 amino acids. CDR1 and CDR2 from the germline V gene are SGHVS and FQNEAQ. CDR3 protein: CASSFRMRGHDTDTQYF. CDR3 DNA: TGTGCCAGCAGCTTTAGAATGCGAGGGCACGACACAGATACGCAGTATTTT.

V is TRBV18 and J is TRBJ1-3, with D perhaps TRBD1 (5 bases). V was shortened by 2 bases and J by 3 bases, with 11 bases between the two germline ends. There are 15 residues in the CDR3. Germline V gene sequence: CDR1 KGHSH, CDR2 LQKENI. This CDR3 reads CASSPSQGDGNTIYF. The CDR3 bases are TGTGCCAGCTCACCATCGCAAGGGGATGGAAACACCATATATTTT.

V is TRBV9 and J is TRBJ2-1; perhaps TRBD2 as D (5 bases). This CDR3 spans 16 amino acids. The V end was cut by 3 bases, the J end by 5 bases, with 18 bases between. Germline V gene data show CDR1 as SGDLS and CDR2 as YYNGEE. Written as DNA, the CDR3 is TGTGCCAGCAGCGGATATGCCGGACTCGGGCACAATGAGCAGTTCTTC. Translating it yields CASSGYAGLGHNEQFF. The full variable domain, with the rest looked up from reference TRBV9 and TRBJ2-1, is DSGVTQTPKHLITATGQRVTLRCSPRSGDLSVYWYQQSLDQGLQFLIQYYNGEERAKGNILERFSAQQFPDLHSELNLSSLELGDSALYFCASSGYAGLGHNEQFFGPGTRLTVL.

J is TRBJ2-1 and V is TRBV7-2; tentatively, D is TRBD2 (5 bases). The CDR3 runs 18 residues. Germline V CDR1 and CDR2: SGHTA, FQGNSA. The V and J ends lost 1 base and 0 bases respectively, with 16 bases between them. The CDR3 reads CASSLDLLSVSSYNEQFF. The CDR3 DNA reads as TGTGCCAGCAGCTTAGACCTCCTTAGCGTTAGCTCCTACAATGAGCAGTTCTTC.

The chain links TRBV6-6 to TRBJ2-1, with 7 bases identical to TRBD2. Unmatched junction bases numbered 4, after V lost 2 bases and J lost 0 bases. Germline V gene sequence: CDR1 MNHNY, CDR2 SVGAGI (reference sequence). The CDR3 covers 16 residues. CDR3 nucleotide sequence: TGTGCCAGCAGTTACGTCGGACTAGTCTCCTACAATGAGCAGTTCTTC. Protein product: CASSYVGLVSYNEQFF.

V is TRBV10-1 and J is TRBJ2-1; 7 bases agree with TRBD1. This CDR3 region has 15 residues. Germline V gene data show CDR1 as WNHNN and CDR2 as SYGVQD (reference sequence). Trimming at V came to 0 bases and at J to 6 bases, leaving 5 bases not matched to a gene. In DNA, the CDR3 is TGCGCCAGCAGTGAGTCGACGGCAGGGGGCAATGAGCAGTTCTTC. Translated, it gives CASSESTAGGNEQFF.